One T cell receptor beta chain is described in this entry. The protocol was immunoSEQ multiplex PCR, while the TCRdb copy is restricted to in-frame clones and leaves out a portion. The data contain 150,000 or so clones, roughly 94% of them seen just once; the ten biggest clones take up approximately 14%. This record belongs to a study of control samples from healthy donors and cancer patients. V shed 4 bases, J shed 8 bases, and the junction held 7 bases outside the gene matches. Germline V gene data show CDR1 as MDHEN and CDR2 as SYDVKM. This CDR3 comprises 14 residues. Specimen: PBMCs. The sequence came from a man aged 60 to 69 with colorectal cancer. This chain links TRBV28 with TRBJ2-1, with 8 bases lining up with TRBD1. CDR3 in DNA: TGTGCCAGCAGTTCATACGGACAGGGCCATGAGCAGTTCTTC. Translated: CASSSYGQGHEQFF.